Below, 30 T cell receptor beta chains from the same sample are listed, as sequenced in a study of blood T cell repertoires in COVID-19. The repertoire was sequenced with immunoSEQ multiplex PCR; TCRdb's copy has only in-frame clones and lacks some. Found here are 250,000 to 300,000 clones, over 75% of them singletons; the top ten hold approximately 9.9%. What was sequenced was peripheral blood. These TCRs come from a woman aged 70-85 years with acute or convalescent COVID-19.

The gene calls are TRBV2 and TRBJ1-5, with D possibly matching TRBD1 (5 bases). Trimming stripped 6 bases from V and 5 bases from J, with 11 bases between. Germline loops: CDR1 SNHLY, CDR2 FYNNEI. This CDR3 has 13 amino acids. In DNA form, the CDR3 reads TGTGCCAGCAGGGAATGGGGCTATCAGCCCCAGCATTTT. Its protein is CASREWGYQPQHF. The variable domain in full, completed from reference TRBV2 and TRBJ1-5, reads EPEVTQTPSHQVTQMGQEVILRCVPISNHLYFYWYRQILGQKVEFLVSFYNNEISEKSEIFDDQFSVERPDGSNFTLKIRSTKLEDSAMYFCASREWGYQPQHFGDGTRLSIL.

The chain employs TRBV7-3 and TRBJ1-1; D not resolved. CDR1 and CDR2 (germline): SGHTA, FQGTGA. V lost 5 bases to trimming and J lost 0 bases, with 10 bases between them. The CDR3 has 14 amino acids. CDR3 coding DNA: TGTGCCAGCAGCCGCGGAGAGATGAACACTGAAGCTTTCTTT. This sequence encodes CASSRGEMNTEAFF. Complete variable domain (other parts from reference TRBV7-3 and TRBJ1-1): GAGVSQTPSNKVTEKGKYVELRCDPISGHTALYWYRQSLGQGPEFLIYFQGTGAADDSGLPNDRFFAVRPEGSVSTLKIQRTERGDSAVYLCASSRGEMNTEAFFGQGTRLTVV.

J is TRBJ1-1 and V is TRBV3-1 (or the pseudogene TRBV3-2); D gene ambiguous. V lost 3 bases, J lost 7 bases, and 24 bases lay in between. Germline lookup yields CDR1 LGHDT and CDR2 YNNKEL (reference sequence). This CDR3 has 17 residues. The CDR3 sequence: CASSHLTIERAGDEAFF. DNA of the CDR3: TGTGCCAGCAGCCATCTAACCATAGAAAGGGCGGGAGATGAAGCTTTCTTT.

As for this clone: An end of the junction differs from the germline gene, which may be a read error. The V gene is TRBV19, the J gene TRBJ2-4, with a tentative D call TRBD2 (6 bases). The CDR3 is made up of 11 amino acids. Germline CDR1 LNHDA, CDR2 SQIVND (reference sequence). The CDR3 DNA sequence: TGCCCCCGCCACCCCGGGGGCATTCAGTACTTC. This translates into CPRHPGGIQYF.

The CDR3 region is CASSLERGLIYGYTF. CDR3 in DNA: TGTGCCAGCAGCTTAGAACGGGGTTTAATCTATGGCTACACCTTC. The rearrangement uses TRBV7-9 and TRBJ1-2; D not certain. The CDR3 has 15 amino acids. Trimming took off 1 base at V and 4 bases at J, with 13 bases between the two ends. Germline V gives CDR1 SEHNR, CDR2 FQNEAQ (reference sequence). The complete variable domain, with remaining parts taken from reference TRBV7-9 and TRBJ1-2, reads DTGVSQNPRHKITKRGQNVTFRCDPISEHNRLYWYRQTLGQGPEFLTYFQNEAQLEKSRLLSDRFSAERPKGSFSTLEIQRTEQGDSAMYLCASSLERGLIYGYTFGSGTRLTVV.

The chain uses TRBV18 and TRBJ2-1, with 9 bases fitting TRBD2. The CDR3 is made up of 16 amino acids. Germline V CDR1 and CDR2: KGHSH, LQKENI. The V segment lost 3 bases and the J segment 7 bases; nucleotides outside the gene matches: 10. The CDR3 DNA reads TGTGCCAGCTCACCTGGAAGAAGCGGGGGGAAAAATGAGCAGTTCTTC. Amino acid sequence: CASSPGRSGGKNEQFF.

The chain employs TRBV5-4 and TRBJ1-2; D uncertain. Germline loops: CDR1 SGHNT, CDR2 YYREEE (reference sequence). CDR3 size: 14 residues. Between the trimmed V and J ends, which lost 0 bases and 4 bases, there was a span of 10 bases. The CDR3, as DNA: TGTGCCAGCAGCTTGGAAATGGTCGGCTATGGCTACACCTTC. This translates into CASSLEMVGYGYTF.

The chain links TRBV11-3 to TRBJ1-3; D may be TRBD1 (5 bases). Germline-derived CDR1 and CDR2 are SGHNT and YENEEA. V was pared by 5 bases and J by 3 bases, with 14 bases between. This CDR3 region has 15 residues. The CDR3 DNA sequence: TGTGCCAGCAGCCCCGGACACGGTGGTGGAAACACCATATATTTT. It codes for CASSPGHGGGNTIYF.

The J gene is TRBJ1-6, the V gene TRBV6-5; tentatively, D is TRBD1 (5 bases). This CDR3 comprises 16 residues. The germline V and J ends were trimmed by 0 bases and 7 bases, with 13 bases remaining between them. From germline, CDR1 is MNHEY and CDR2 SVGAGI. The CDR3 DNA is TGTGCCAGCAGTTACTCGGGGCGACAGTCAAATTCACCCCTCCACTTT. Translated, it gives CASSYSGRQSNSPLHF.

This chain joins TRBV6-5 and TRBJ2-5; no definite D call. Trimming removed 8 bases from V and 4 bases from J, with 5 bases in between. The germline gives CDR1 MNHEY, CDR2 SVGAGI. CDR3 length: 10 amino acids. DNA for the CDR3: TGTGCCAGCGGCCGAGAGACCCAGTACTTC. Residues: CASGRETQYF.

This rearrangement joins TRBV9 to TRBJ1-2; D not resolved. The germline CDR1 and CDR2 sequences are SGDLS and YYNGEE. Trimming took off 0 bases at V and 1 base at J, with 7 bases between the two ends. The CDR3 has 14 residues. CDR3 bases: TGTGCCAGCAGCGTAGGGGCCCGTAACTATGGCTACACCTTC. It yields the protein CASSVGARNYGYTF.

The chain's CDR3 is CASRSRTTSGPSGELFF. The CDR3 DNA is TGTGCCAGTAGATCTCGGACGACTAGCGGGCCCAGCGGGGAGCTGTTTTTT. V is TRBV19 and J is TRBJ2-2, with TRBD2 matching over 10 bases. This CDR3 is built from 17 residues. In germline, CDR1 is LNHDA, CDR2 SQIVND (reference sequence). The V segment lost 6 bases and the J segment 7 bases; nucleotides outside the gene matches: 14.

The chain uses TRBV6-5 and TRBJ1-4; D possibly corresponds to TRBD1 (5 bases). The CDR3 consists of 15 residues. Trimming removed 6 bases from V and 1 base from J, with 12 bases in between. Germline values: CDR1 MNHEY, CDR2 SVGAGI. CDR3 coding DNA: TGTGCCAGCAGACCTTTCGGGGGAACTAATGAAAAACTGTTTTTT. This codes for CASRPFGGTNEKLFF.

The J gene is TRBJ2-6, the V gene TRBV7-2; D call uncertain. V was shortened by 3 bases and J by 0 bases, with 6 bases between the two germline ends. The CDR3 sequence is 15 residues long. Germline CDR1 and CDR2: SGHTA and FQGNSA. For the CDR3, the DNA is TGTGCCAGCAGCTTTACTCGCTCTGGGGCCAACGTCCTGACTTTC. Its translation: CASSFTRSGANVLTF.

V is TRBV7-8 and J is TRBJ1-5; D is unresolved. Per germline, CDR1 SGHVS and CDR2 FQNEAQ. CDR3 length equals 15 residues. V lost 0 bases to trimming and J lost 7 bases, with 13 bases between them. The CDR3 coding sequence is TGTGCCAGCAGCTTAGCGCATGAGGTTCTACAGCCCCAGCATTTT. Translated, it gives CASSLAHEVLQPQHF.

The chain uses TRBV5-1 and TRBJ2-5; D may be TRBD1 (7 bases). Trimming pared 2 bases from V and 4 bases from J, leaving 12 bases between. The CDR3 is 14 residues long. CDR1 and CDR2 (germline): SGHRS, YFSETQ. Here the CDR3 reads CASSFAGQPETQYF. As DNA, the CDR3 is TGCGCCAGCAGCTTCGCGGGACAGCCAGAGACCCAGTACTTC.

A single count supports this clone. The J gene is TRBJ1-6, the V gene TRBV11-2; D not certain. This CDR3 has 12 residues. Looked up from germline, CDR1 is SGHAT and CDR2 is FQNNGV. Between the trimmed V and J ends, which lost 8 bases and 10 bases, there was a span of 12 bases. CDR3 coding DNA: TGTGCCAGCGCCCGTTCGGGGTCACCCCTCCACTTT. Its translation is CASARSGSPLHF. Supplemented by reference TRBV11-2 and TRBJ1-6, the full variable domain reads EAGVAQSPRYKIIEKRQSVAFWCNPISGHATLYWYQQILGQGPKLLIQFQNNGVVDDSQLPKDRFSAERLKGVDSTLKIQPAKLEDSAVYLCASARSGSPLHFGNGTRLTVT.

The chain links TRBV2 to TRBJ1-2, with D perhaps TRBD1 (6 bases). This CDR3 region has 14 residues. Trimming removed 5 bases at V and 7 bases at J, with 17 bases between. Germline CDR1 is SNHLY and CDR2 is FYNNEI. For the CDR3, the DNA is TGTGCCAGCAGTTTTCGACAGGAGGTCTCTGGCTACACCTTC. Translated, it gives CASSFRQEVSGYTF. Full variable domain (rest looked up from reference TRBV2 and TRBJ1-2): EPEVTQTPSHQVTQMGQEVILRCVPISNHLYFYWYRQILGQKVEFLVSFYNNEISEKSEIFDDQFSVERPDGSNFTLKIRSTKLEDSAMYFCASSFRQEVSGYTFGSGTRLTVV.

The V gene is TRBV7-9, the J gene TRBJ2-7; 12 nucleotides agree with TRBD1. CDR3 length: 15 residues. Losses at the gene ends were 4 bases for V and 6 bases for J; bases not matched to a gene: 7. Germline assignment: CDR1 SEHNR and CDR2 FQNEAQ (reference sequence). The CDR3 sequence is CASSSWDRGQGEQYF. The CDR3 DNA reads TGTGCCAGCAGCTCCTGGGACAGGGGGCAGGGCGAGCAGTACTTC.

The chain recombines TRBV18 with TRBJ1-5; a weak D match, TRBD1 (5 bases). Trimming cost V 3 bases and J 4 bases, with 10 bases left between them. Per the germline V gene, CDR1 is KGHSH and CDR2 is LQKENI. This CDR3 has 14 residues. CDR3 coding DNA: TGTGCCAGCTCACCGCAGACAGTTAATCAGCCCCAGCATTTT. This gives the protein CASSPQTVNQPQHF.

The V and J genes are TRBV5-4 and TRBJ1-2; TRBD1 might be the D (6 bases). Trimming removed 2 bases from V and 4 bases from J, with 18 bases in between. This CDR3 region has 16 residues. Germline V lookup: CDR1 SGHNT, CDR2 YYREEE (reference sequence). CDR3 in amino acids: CASSFGIQGTVYGYTF. CDR3 DNA: TGTGCCAGCAGCTTTGGCATTCAGGGGACCGTCTATGGCTACACCTTC.

The gene calls are TRBV2 and TRBJ2-7, with a weak D call TRBD2 (5 bases). The CDR3 is 12 amino acids. Looked up from germline, CDR1 is SNHLY and CDR2 is FYNNEI. V was shortened by 5 bases and J by 7 bases, with 12 bases between the two germline ends. CDR3 loop: CASSSGWLEQYF. CDR3 nucleotide sequence: TGTGCCAGCAGTTCGGGGTGGTTGGAGCAGTACTTC.

This clone has more than one count but fewer than ten. The chain uses TRBV11-2 and TRBJ1-2, with no clear D. This CDR3 is built from 14 residues. Trimming pared 2 bases from V and 0 bases from J, leaving 7 bases between. Germline CDR1 reads SGHAT; CDR2 reads FQNNGV. The CDR3 loop is CASSLLRSNYGYTF. The CDR3, as DNA: TGTGCCAGCAGCTTACTACGGTCTAACTATGGCTACACCTTC. Variable domain in full (rest from reference TRBV11-2 and TRBJ1-2): EAGVAQSPRYKIIEKRQSVAFWCNPISGHATLYWYQQILGQGPKLLIQFQNNGVVDDSQLPKDRFSAERLKGVDSTLKIQPAKLEDSAVYLCASSLLRSNYGYTFGSGTRLTVV.

To note about this clone: Other nucleotide sequences from this sample produce the same CDR3. The V gene is TRBV18, the J gene TRBJ2-3; 7 bases match TRBD2. After removal of 3 bases from V and 3 bases from J, the junction contained 3 bases not matched to a gene. There are 14 residues in the CDR3. The V gene's germline CDR1 is KGHSH and CDR2 LQKENI. In DNA, the CDR3 is TGTGCCAGCTCACCCGGACTAGGGACAGATACGCAGTATTTT. As protein: CASSPGLGTDTQYF.

DNA for the CDR3: TGTGCCAGCACAAGAACCGGGACAGCAAGCCAAGAGACCCAGTACTTC. Translation: CASTRTGTASQETQYF. The genes are TRBV7-8 and TRBJ2-5, with 7 bases that match TRBD1. The V gene end was trimmed by 7 bases and the J gene end by 1 base; junction bases not matched to a gene: 12. CDR1 SGHVS and CDR2 FQNEAQ come from the germline V gene. The CDR3 extends over 16 amino acids. Drawing the rest from reference TRBV7-8 and TRBJ2-5, the complete variable domain is GAGVSQSPRYKVAKRGQDVALRCDPISGHVSLFWYQQALGQGPEFLTYFQNEAQLDKSGLPSDRFFAERPEGSVSTLKIQRTQQEDSAVYLCASTRTGTASQETQYFGPGTRLLVL.

The gene calls are TRBV7-6 and TRBJ1-5; no firm D call. The CDR3 covers 12 residues. Trimming took off 2 bases at V and 4 bases at J, with 3 bases between the two ends. Germline lookup yields CDR1 SGHVS and CDR2 FNYEAQ. The CDR3 bases are TGTGCCAGCAGCTTACTTAATCAGCCCCAGCATTTT. Protein product: CASSLLNQPQHF.

J is TRBJ1-4 and V is TRBV5-1, with 8 nucleotides matching TRBD1. V was pared by 5 bases and J by 7 bases, with 7 bases of the junction left unmatched. There are 14 residues in the CDR3. In germline, CDR1 is SGHRS, CDR2 YFSETQ. The DNA for the CDR3 is TGCGCCAGCAGACCCGGGACAGGAGCTGAAAAACTGTTTTTT. Translation gives CASRPGTGAEKLFF.

The chain recombines TRBV29-1 with TRBJ2-5; 7 bases line up with TRBD1. V was clipped by 7 bases and J by 4 bases; unmatched bases: 15. The CDR3 has 15 amino acids. CDR1 SQVTM and CDR2 ANQGSEA come from the germline V gene. CDR3 DNA: TGCAGCGCCTACGACAGGGCAGGGGTGGGAGAGACCCAGTACTTC. It specifies CSAYDRAGVGETQYF. Complete variable domain (other parts from reference TRBV29-1 and TRBJ2-5): SAVISQKPSRDICQRGTSLTIQCQVDSQVTMMFWYRQQPGQSLTLIATANQGSEATYESGFVIDKFPISRPNLTFSTLTVSNMSPEDSSIYLCSAYDRAGVGETQYFGPGTRLLVL.

The DNA of the CDR3 is TGTGCCAGCAGCTTGGGAGGGTTCGAGGGGCCCCAGCATTTT. Translating gives CASSLGGFEGPQHF. This sequence joins TRBV5-5 and TRBJ1-5; unclear D gene. The germline V and J ends were trimmed by 0 bases and 9 bases, with 13 bases remaining between them. CDR1 SGHKS and CDR2 YYEKEE come from the germline V gene (reference sequence). This CDR3 is 14 amino acids long.

The chain links TRBV14 to TRBJ1-2, with 7 bases matching TRBD1. CDR3 size: 13 residues. V was pared by 3 bases and J by 7 bases, with 5 bases of the junction left unmatched. CDR1 SGHDN and CDR2 FVKESK come from the germline V gene. CDR3 sequence (DNA): TGTGCCAGCAGCCATGACAGGGTGGGTGGCTACACCTTC. Translated, it gives CASSHDRVGGYTF.